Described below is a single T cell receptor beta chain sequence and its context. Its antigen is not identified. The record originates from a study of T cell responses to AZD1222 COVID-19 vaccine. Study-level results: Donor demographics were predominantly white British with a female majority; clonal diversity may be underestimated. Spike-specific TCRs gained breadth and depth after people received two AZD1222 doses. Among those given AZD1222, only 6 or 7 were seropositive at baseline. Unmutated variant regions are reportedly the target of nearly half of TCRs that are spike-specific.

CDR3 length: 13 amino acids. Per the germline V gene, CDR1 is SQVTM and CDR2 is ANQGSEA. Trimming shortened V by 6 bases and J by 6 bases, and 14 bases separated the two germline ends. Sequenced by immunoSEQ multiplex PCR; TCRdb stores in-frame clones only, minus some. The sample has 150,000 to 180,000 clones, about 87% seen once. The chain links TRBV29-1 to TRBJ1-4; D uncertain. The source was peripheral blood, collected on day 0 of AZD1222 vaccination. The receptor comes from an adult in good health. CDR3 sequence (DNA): TGCAGCGTGCAAAAAGGAGGGCATGAAAAACTGTTTTTT. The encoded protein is CSVQKGGHEKLFF. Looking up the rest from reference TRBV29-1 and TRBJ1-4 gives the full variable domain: SAVISQKPSRDICQRGTSLTIQCQVDSQVTMMFWYRQQPGQSLTLIATANQGSEATYESGFVIDKFPISRPNLTFSTLTVSNMSPEDSSIYLCSVQKGGHEKLFFGSGTQLSVL.